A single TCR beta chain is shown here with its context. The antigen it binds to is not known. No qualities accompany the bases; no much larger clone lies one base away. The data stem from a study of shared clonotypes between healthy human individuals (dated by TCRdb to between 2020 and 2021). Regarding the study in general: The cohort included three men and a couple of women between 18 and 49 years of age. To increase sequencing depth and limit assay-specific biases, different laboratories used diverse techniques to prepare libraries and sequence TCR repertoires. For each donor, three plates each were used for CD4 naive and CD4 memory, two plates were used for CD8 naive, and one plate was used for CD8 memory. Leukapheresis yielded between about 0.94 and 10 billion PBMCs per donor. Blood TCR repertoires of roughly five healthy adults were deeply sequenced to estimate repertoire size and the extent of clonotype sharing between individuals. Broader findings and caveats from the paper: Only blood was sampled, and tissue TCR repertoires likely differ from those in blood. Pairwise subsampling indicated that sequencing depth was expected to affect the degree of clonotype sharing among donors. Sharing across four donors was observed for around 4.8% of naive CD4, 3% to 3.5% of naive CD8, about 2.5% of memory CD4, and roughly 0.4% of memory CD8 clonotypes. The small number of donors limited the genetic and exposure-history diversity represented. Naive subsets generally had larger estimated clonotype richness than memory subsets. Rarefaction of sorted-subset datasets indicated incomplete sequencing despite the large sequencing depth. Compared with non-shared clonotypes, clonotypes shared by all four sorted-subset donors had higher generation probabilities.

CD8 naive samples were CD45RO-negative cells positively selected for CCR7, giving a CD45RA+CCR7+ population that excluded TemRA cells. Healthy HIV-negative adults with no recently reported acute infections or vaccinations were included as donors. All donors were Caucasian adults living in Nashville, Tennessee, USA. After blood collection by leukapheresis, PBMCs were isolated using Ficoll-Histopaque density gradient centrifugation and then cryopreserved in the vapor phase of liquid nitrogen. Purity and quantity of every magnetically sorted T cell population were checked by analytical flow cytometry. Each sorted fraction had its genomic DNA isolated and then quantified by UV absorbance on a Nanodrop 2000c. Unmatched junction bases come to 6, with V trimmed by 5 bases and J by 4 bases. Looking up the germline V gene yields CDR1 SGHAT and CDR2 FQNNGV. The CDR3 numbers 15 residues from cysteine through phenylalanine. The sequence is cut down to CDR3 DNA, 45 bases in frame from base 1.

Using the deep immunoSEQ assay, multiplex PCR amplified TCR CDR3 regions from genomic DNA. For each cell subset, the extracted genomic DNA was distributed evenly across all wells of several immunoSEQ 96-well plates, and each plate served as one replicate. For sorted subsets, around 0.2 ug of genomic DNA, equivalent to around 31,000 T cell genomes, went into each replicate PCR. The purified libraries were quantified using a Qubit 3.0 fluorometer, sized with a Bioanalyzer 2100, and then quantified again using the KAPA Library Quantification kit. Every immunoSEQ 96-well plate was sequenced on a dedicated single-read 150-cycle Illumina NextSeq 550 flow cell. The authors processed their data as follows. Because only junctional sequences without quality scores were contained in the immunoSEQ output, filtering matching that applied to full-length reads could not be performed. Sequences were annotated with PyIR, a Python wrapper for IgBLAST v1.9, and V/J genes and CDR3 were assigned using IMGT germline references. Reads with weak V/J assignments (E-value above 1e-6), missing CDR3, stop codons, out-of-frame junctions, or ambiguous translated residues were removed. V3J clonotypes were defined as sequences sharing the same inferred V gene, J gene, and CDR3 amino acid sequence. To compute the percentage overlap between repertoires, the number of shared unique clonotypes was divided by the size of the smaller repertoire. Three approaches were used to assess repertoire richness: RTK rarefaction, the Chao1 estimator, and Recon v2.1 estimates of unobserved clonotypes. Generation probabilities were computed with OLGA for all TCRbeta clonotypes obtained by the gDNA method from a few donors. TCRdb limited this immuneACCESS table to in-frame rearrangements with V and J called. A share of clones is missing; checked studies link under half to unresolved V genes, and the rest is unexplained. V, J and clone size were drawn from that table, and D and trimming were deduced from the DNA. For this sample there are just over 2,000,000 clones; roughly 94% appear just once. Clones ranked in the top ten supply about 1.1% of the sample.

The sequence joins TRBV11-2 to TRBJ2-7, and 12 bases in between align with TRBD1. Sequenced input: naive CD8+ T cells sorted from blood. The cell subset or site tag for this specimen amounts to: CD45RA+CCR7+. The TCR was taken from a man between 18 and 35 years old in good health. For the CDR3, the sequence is CASSIGTGGYYEQYF. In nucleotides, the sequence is TGTGCCAGCAGCATAGGGACAGGGGGCTATTACGAGCAGTACTTC.